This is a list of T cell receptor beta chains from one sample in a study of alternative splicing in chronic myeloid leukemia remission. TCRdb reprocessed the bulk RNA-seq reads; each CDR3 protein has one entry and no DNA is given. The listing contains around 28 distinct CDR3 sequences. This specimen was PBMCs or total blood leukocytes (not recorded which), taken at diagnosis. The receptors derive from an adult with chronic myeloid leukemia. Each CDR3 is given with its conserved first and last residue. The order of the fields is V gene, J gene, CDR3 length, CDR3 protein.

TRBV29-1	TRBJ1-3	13	CSVTTGLGNTIYF
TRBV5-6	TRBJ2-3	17	CASSLKGGWHYTDTQYF
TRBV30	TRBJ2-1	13	CAWSGPWYNEQFF
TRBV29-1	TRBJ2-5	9	CSVVPGQYF
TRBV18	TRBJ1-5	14	CASSRGRRDQPQHF
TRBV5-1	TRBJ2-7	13	CASSPVDRGEQYF
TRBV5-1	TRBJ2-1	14	CASSLVGEPHEQFF
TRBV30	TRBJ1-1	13	CAWSVRGNTEAFF
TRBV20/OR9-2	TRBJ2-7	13	CSATPDRDYEQYF